A single sample gave rise to the 11 T cell receptor beta chains below, sequenced in a study of blood T cell repertoires in COVID-19. Using immunoSEQ multiplex PCR, the repertoire was profiled, and TCRdb retains in-frame clones only, with some absent. The sample contains some 56,000 clones, about 86% of which appear only once. Sequencing was done on a sample of peripheral blood. These receptor sequences come from a woman aged 80 or over with active or convalescent COVID-19.

The chain recombines TRBV7-2 with TRBJ2-3; 8 bases map to TRBD2. Unmatched junction bases numbered 9, after V lost 4 bases and J lost 0 bases. CDR3 size: 17 residues. Germline lookup yields CDR1 SGHTA and CDR2 FQGNSA. CDR3 residues: CASSSPGGGSSTDTQYF. The CDR3 bases are TGTGCCAGCAGCTCTCCCGGGGGGGGTTCTAGCACAGATACGCAGTATTTT.

CDR3 nucleotides: TGTGCCAGCAGCGGAGGGGACGGCAGAATGAACACTGAAGCTTTCTTT. Translating it yields CASSGGDGRMNTEAFF. This chain links TRBV5-4 with TRBJ1-1; tentative D call: TRBD1 (5 bases). The CDR3 has 16 residues. Germline assignment: CDR1 SGHNT and CDR2 YYREEE (reference sequence). With 4 bases removed from V and 0 bases from J, the gap between germline ends came to 16 bases.

Concerning this clone itself: The sample contains more than one DNA sequence encoding this CDR3. The gene calls are TRBV5-1 and TRBJ1-1; TRBD1 might be the D (5 bases). V was shortened by 0 bases and J by 0 bases, with 9 bases between the two germline ends. The CDR3 extends over 15 amino acids. The germline V gene encodes CDR1 SGHRS and CDR2 YFSETQ. The CDR3 DNA follows: TGCGCCAGCAGCTTGGGGCAGGGTCTGAACACTGAAGCTTTCTTT. It is translated as CASSLGQGLNTEAFF.

The J gene is TRBJ2-1, the V gene TRBV15, with TRBD2 as a possible D gene (5 bases). V was shortened by 0 bases and J by 6 bases, with 12 bases between the two germline ends. This CDR3 region has 15 residues. Germline assignment: CDR1 LNHNV and CDR2 YYDKDF (reference sequence). The CDR3: CATSREATSLNEQFF. The CDR3 nucleotides are TGTGCCACCAGCAGAGAAGCAACTAGTCTCAATGAGCAGTTCTTC.

This chain joins TRBV7-2 and TRBJ1-2; 8 bases align to TRBD1. The CDR3 covers 14 residues. The ends lost 0 bases at V and 6 bases at J; junction bases unmatched: 3. Germline V gene lookup returns CDR1 SGHTA and CDR2 FQGNSA. CDR3 protein: CASSLAQGENGYTF. The CDR3 DNA follows: TGTGCCAGCAGCTTAGCACAGGGGGAGAATGGCTACACCTTC.

The rearrangement links TRBV16 to TRBJ1-1; D not resolved. This CDR3 is 13 amino acids long. V was shortened by 3 bases and J by 2 bases, with 7 bases between the two germline ends. Looked up from germline, CDR1 is KGHSY and CDR2 is FQNENV. This CDR3 reads CASSQGRNTEAFF. CDR3 sequence (DNA): TGTGCCAGCAGCCAGGGCAGAAACACTGAAGCTTTCTTT.

A note on this clone: Possible read error: a much larger clone is one base away. Other DNA sequences of this sample code for an identical CDR3. The chain has TRBV7-9 and TRBJ2-5, with 11 bases that match TRBD2. Trimming at V came to 8 bases and at J to 4 bases, leaving 18 bases not matched to a gene. From germline, CDR1 is SEHNR and CDR2 FQNEAQ (reference sequence). There are 18 residues in the CDR3. CDR3 bases: TGTGCCAGCTGGGGTACTAGCGGGGGCCCCCGCCACGGAGAGACCCAGTACTTC. Residues: CASWGTSGGPRHGETQYF.

This rearrangement joins TRBV5-4 to TRBJ1-1; D gene unclear. The CDR3 length is 13 residues. The ends were cut back, 0 bases at V and 9 bases at J, with 12 bases in the middle. From germline, CDR1 is SGHNT and CDR2 YYREEE (reference sequence). CDR3 coding DNA: TGTGCCAGCAGCTTGGTTGAGGGTCCCCAAGCTTTCTTT. Translated: CASSLVEGPQAFF.

The chain joins TRBV18 to TRBJ1-3; D gene unclear. Germline V gene lookup returns CDR1 KGHSH and CDR2 LQKENI. The CDR3 is 15 amino acids. The V and J ends lost 3 bases and 2 bases respectively, with 11 bases between them. CDR3 region: CASSPDLPPGNTIYF. CDR3 DNA sequence: TGTGCCAGCTCACCGGACTTACCGCCTGGAAACACCATATATTTT.

The chain is built from TRBV2 and TRBJ2-5; 7 bases agree with TRBD2. Germline CDR1 reads SNHLY; CDR2 reads FYNNEI. V dropped 6 bases and J dropped 5; count of bases not matched to a gene: 6. The CDR3 has 13 residues. CDR3 sequence reads: CASRGGGEETQYF. CDR3 nucleotide sequence: TGTGCCAGCAGAGGCGGGGGTGAGGAGACCCAGTACTTC.

A few counts support this clone. The genes are TRBV10-3 and TRBJ2-7, with TRBD2 identical over 14 bases. The CDR3 contains 14 residues. Germline assignment: CDR1 ENHRY and CDR2 SYGVKD. The CDR3 is CASGTSGGTYEQYF. The CDR3 DNA sequence: TGTGCTTCCGGGACTAGCGGGGGAACCTACGAGCAGTACTTC.